This passage covers 27 T cell receptor beta chains from one sample sequenced in a study of T cell responses to AZD1222 COVID-19 vaccine. TCRdb's copy holds only in-frame clones and misses some; the assay was immunoSEQ multiplex PCR. The table records roughly 93,000 clones, roughly nine tenths of them present only once. This material consisted of peripheral blood, taken on day 0 of AZD1222 vaccination. All receptors derive from an adult in good health.

This clone came up once. This chain links TRBV7-6 with TRBJ1-1; the D gene is possibly TRBD1 (6 bases). CDR3 length: 16 residues. V lost 1 base to trimming and J lost 1 base, with 13 bases between them. The germline V gene encodes CDR1 SGHVS and CDR2 FNYEAQ. The DNA for the CDR3 is TGTGCCAGCAGCTTAGAAAGTTTGGACAGGAACACTGAAGCTTTCTTT. Protein: CASSLESLDRNTEAFF.

DNA for the CDR3: TGTGCCAGCAGGGGAACGTACAGGGGTTTAAACACTGAAGCTTTCTTT. This translates into CASRGTYRGLNTEAFF. The rearrangement links TRBV3-1 (or the pseudogene TRBV3-2) to TRBJ1-1, with TRBD1 identical over 7 bases. Germline V gene sequence: CDR1 LGHDT, CDR2 YNNKEL (reference sequence). This CDR3 region has 16 residues. V lost 6 bases and J lost 2; bases outside the gene matches: 12.

The V and J genes are TRBV5-1 and TRBJ2-7; tentatively, D is TRBD1 (6 bases). This CDR3 contains 15 residues. Germline values: CDR1 SGHRS, CDR2 YFSETQ. V lost 3 bases and J 2 bases, leaving 15 bases between the germline ends. The CDR3 reads CASSSVQGTTYEQYF. The CDR3 DNA reads as TGCGCCAGCAGCTCTGTACAGGGCACCACCTACGAGCAGTACTTC.

The chain is built from TRBV5-1 and TRBJ1-2; no firm D call. The CDR3 covers 14 residues. V was trimmed by 4 bases and J by 4 bases, leaving 14 bases between them. CDR1 and CDR2 from the germline V gene are SGHRS and YFSETQ. CDR3 amino acids: CASSPGGRVYGYTF. In nucleotides, the CDR3 is TGCGCCAGCAGCCCAGGCGGGAGGGTCTATGGCTACACCTTC.

This chain joins TRBV6-5 and TRBJ1-5; 9 bases agree with TRBD1. The CDR3 runs to 15 residues. Trimming took 5 bases from V and 7 from J; bases not matched to a gene: 9. Per the germline V gene, CDR1 is MNHEY and CDR2 is SVGAGI. In DNA form, the CDR3 reads TGTGCCAGCAGTCGGGGACAGGGCCGAAGGCAGCCCCAGCATTTT. Encoded protein: CASSRGQGRRQPQHF.

The chain carries TRBV30 and TRBJ2-7, with TRBD1 matching over 10 bases. V lost 4 bases and J lost 3; bases outside the gene matches: 12. There are 16 residues in the CDR3. CDR1 GTSNPN and CDR2 SVGIG come from the germline V gene (reference sequence). The CDR3 loop reads CAWKGQGNGRFYEQYF. The DNA of the CDR3 is TGTGCCTGGAAGGGACAGGGGAATGGTAGGTTCTACGAGCAGTACTTC.

This chain links TRBV2 with TRBJ1-2; 7 nucleotides match TRBD1. Unmatched junction bases numbered 5, after V lost 6 bases and J lost 4 bases. Germline lookup yields CDR1 SNHLY and CDR2 FYNNEI. CDR3 size: 13 residues. The CDR3 protein is CASSGGTVYGYTF. CDR3 in DNA: TGTGCCAGCAGCGGCGGGACAGTCTATGGCTACACCTTC. Combining the CDR3 with reference TRBV2 and TRBJ1-2 gives the whole variable domain EPEVTQTPSHQVTQMGQEVILRCVPISNHLYFYWYRQILGQKVEFLVSFYNNEISEKSEIFDDQFSVERPDGSNFTLKIRSTKLEDSAMYFCASSGGTVYGYTFGSGTRLTVV.

The chain has TRBV19 and TRBJ1-2; D might be TRBD1 (5 bases). This CDR3 region has 13 residues. Germline-derived CDR1 and CDR2 are LNHDA and SQIVND (reference sequence). V was cut by 7 bases and J by 3 bases, with 12 bases left in between. The CDR3 protein is CASTLGDYYGYTF. In nucleotides, the CDR3 is TGTGCCAGTACGTTGGGGGACTACTATGGCTACACCTTC.

The rearrangement links TRBV19 to TRBJ1-2, with unresolved D. The CDR3 has 15 amino acids. Trimming removed 1 base from V and 4 bases from J, with 13 bases in between. The germline CDR1 and CDR2 sequences are LNHDA and SQIVND (reference sequence). The CDR3 region has the DNA TGTGCCAGTAGTATAGGGCAGGCTACGGGCTATGGCTACACCTTC. Its protein is CASSIGQATGYGYTF.

This rearrangement joins TRBV19 to TRBJ1-4, with 7 bases fitting TRBD1. V shed 7 bases, J shed 3 bases, and the junction held 8 bases outside the gene matches. This CDR3 region has 15 residues. Germline V gene data show CDR1 as LNHDA and CDR2 as SQIVND (reference sequence). The CDR3 nucleotides read TGTGCCAGTAAAGACAGGGCGGACGCTAATGAAAAACTGTTTTTT. Amino acids: CASKDRADANEKLFF.

This chain joins TRBV19 and TRBJ1-2, with D maybe TRBD1 (5 bases). Trimming took off 7 bases at V and 0 bases at J, with 15 bases between the two ends. The germline CDR1 and CDR2 sequences are LNHDA and SQIVND (reference sequence). This CDR3 spans 15 amino acids. The CDR3 here is CASTTYGGTNYGYTF. DNA of the CDR3: TGTGCCAGTACTACATATGGGGGAACTAACTATGGCTACACCTTC. The whole variable domain, filled in from reference TRBV19 and TRBJ1-2, reads DGGITQSPKYLFRKEGQNVTLSCEQNLNHDAMYWYRQDPGQGLRLIYYSQIVNDFQKGDIAEGYSVSREKKESFPLTVTSAQKNPTAFYLCASTTYGGTNYGYTFGSGTRLTVV.

The gene calls are TRBV19 and TRBJ1-6; D gene uncertain. The germline V gene has CDR1 LNHDA and CDR2 SQIVND (reference sequence). The CDR3 is 15 amino acids. Trimming stripped 4 bases from V and 8 bases from J, with 15 bases between. Here the CDR3 DNA reads TGTGCCAGTAGTACCACCGGAGATATGGATTCACCCCTCCACTTT. This sequence encodes CASSTTGDMDSPLHF.

The chain uses TRBV28 and TRBJ1-2, with 7 positions matching TRBD1. J was trimmed by 8 bases and V by 6 bases; bases with no gene match: 12. In germline, CDR1 is MDHEN, CDR2 SYDVKM. This CDR3 has 14 amino acids. CDR3 residues: CASRETGIGEGYTF. CDR3 nucleotide sequence: TGTGCCAGCAGGGAGACAGGGATCGGGGAGGGCTACACCTTC.

The chain has TRBV28 and TRBJ1-5; 10 bases agree with TRBD1. Germline trimming cut 2 bases from V and 8 bases from J; bases unmatched to any gene: 6. Germline CDR1 MDHEN, CDR2 SYDVKM. This CDR3 is 15 amino acids long. CDR3 bases: TGTGCCAGCAGTTTAGAGGGACAGGGGACTAAGCCCCAGCATTTT. The encoded protein is CASSLEGQGTKPQHF.

The chain carries TRBV20-1 and TRBJ2-5, with no clear D. V lost 5 bases, J lost 4 bases, and 2 bases lay in between. CDR3 length: 9 residues. Germline V gene lookup returns CDR1 DFQATT and CDR2 SNEGSKA (reference sequence). The CDR3 coding sequence is TGCAGTGCTCCAGAGACCCAGTACTTC. It translates to CSAPETQYF.

J is TRBJ1-1 and V is TRBV5-1; the D is unclear. The ends were cut back, 4 bases at V and 8 bases at J, with 15 bases in the middle. CDR1 SGHRS and CDR2 YFSETQ come from the germline V gene. This CDR3 is 13 amino acids long. For the CDR3, the DNA is TGCGCCAGCAGCCAACGGGCCGAAAGAGAAGCTTTCTTT. This translates into CASSQRAEREAFF.

The V call is TRBV5-1, the J call TRBJ2-3, with 8 bases that match TRBD2. The CDR3 spans 16 residues. The V segment lost 3 bases and the J segment 2 bases; nucleotides outside the gene matches: 8. The germline CDR1 and CDR2 sequences are SGHRS and YFSETQ. CDR3 nucleotide sequence: TGCGCCAGCAGCTGGGATGGGCGGGGGGACACAGATACGCAGTATTTT. Protein product: CASSWDGRGDTDTQYF.

The chain combines TRBV11-2 with TRBJ1-6; TRBD1 is a possible D gene (5 bases). V was shortened by 1 base and J by 9 bases, with 10 bases between the two germline ends. The CDR3 totals 14 residues. The germline V gene has CDR1 SGHAT and CDR2 FQNNGV. The CDR3 DNA follows: TGTGCCAGCAGCTTAGGGGGGGTGCTTTCACCCCTCCACTTT. Translated, it gives CASSLGGVLSPLHF. The full variable domain, its missing parts supplied by reference TRBV11-2 and TRBJ1-6, is EAGVAQSPRYKIIEKRQSVAFWCNPISGHATLYWYQQILGQGPKLLIQFQNNGVVDDSQLPKDRFSAERLKGVDSTLKIQPAKLEDSAVYLCASSLGGVLSPLHFGNGTRLTVT.

V gene TRBV2 combines with J gene TRBJ2-1; D perhaps matches TRBD1 (5 bases). This CDR3 has 11 residues. Germline-derived CDR1 and CDR2 are SNHLY and FYNNEI. Trimming shortened V by 3 bases and J by 12 bases, and 9 bases separated the two germline ends. This chain's CDR3 is CASSDPDRQFF. The CDR3 bases are TGTGCCAGCAGTGACCCTGACAGGCAGTTCTTC.

The chain has TRBV10-3 and TRBJ2-7, with D perhaps TRBD1 or TRBD2 (6 bases each). CDR3 length: 14 amino acids. Germline CDR1 reads ENHRY; CDR2 reads SYGVKD. V dropped 4 bases and J dropped 4 bases, with 14 bases sitting between them. CDR3 nucleotide sequence: TGTGCCATCAGTGGTCCCGGGGGCACATACGAGCAGTACTTC. Translating gives CAISGPGGTYEQYF.

This clone was picked up one time. The genes are TRBV30 and TRBJ1-4; D might be TRBD1 (5 bases). V was pared by 5 bases and J by 5 bases, with 15 bases between. Germline loops: CDR1 GTSNPN, CDR2 SVGIG (reference sequence). The CDR3 spans 14 residues. As DNA, the CDR3 is TGTGCCTGGGCTCCGGGACCAGTGAATGAAAAACTGTTTTTT. As protein: CAWAPGPVNEKLFF. Full variable domain (missing parts from reference TRBV30 and TRBJ1-4): SQTIHQWPATLVQPVGSPLSLECTVEGTSNPNLYWYRQAAGRGLQLLFYSVGIGQISSEVPQNLSASRPQDRQFILSSKKLLLSDSGFYLCAWAPGPVNEKLFFGSGTQLSVL.

This clone has only one observation. The chain uses TRBV6-5 and TRBJ1-3; 7 positions match TRBD1. The CDR3 consists of 15 residues. Germline loops: CDR1 MNHEY, CDR2 SVGAGI. V lost 7 bases and J lost 2; bases outside the gene matches: 8. The CDR3 sequence is CASKATGSAGNTIYF. CDR3 coding DNA: TGTGCCAGCAAGGCGACAGGGTCGGCTGGAAACACCATATATTTT.

The gene calls are TRBV30 and TRBJ2-5, with D hard to call. The V end lost 0 bases, the J end lost 2 bases, and 7 bases lay between the germline ends. The CDR3 is 13 amino acids. Germline CDR1 is GTSNPN and CDR2 is SVGIG (reference sequence). The CDR3 sequence: CAWSVLPQETQYF. The CDR3, as DNA: TGTGCCTGGAGTGTACTTCCTCAAGAGACCCAGTACTTC.

On this clone: In the same sample, other DNA sequences code for this CDR3. The chain links TRBV10-3 to TRBJ2-5; no clear D. V lost 2 bases to trimming and J lost 3 bases, with 4 bases between them. CDR1 ENHRY and CDR2 SYGVKD come from the germline V gene. This CDR3 has 12 residues. Written as DNA, the CDR3 is TGTGCCATCAGTGAGGACGAAGAGACCCAGTACTTC. It codes for CAISEDEETQYF.

This clone was seen a few times. The chain has TRBV9 and TRBJ1-2, with 7 bases lining up with TRBD1. Germline loops: CDR1 SGDLS, CDR2 YYNGEE. Trimming at V came to 4 bases and at J to 2 bases, leaving 8 bases not matched to a gene. The CDR3 has 15 residues. CDR3 sequence: CASSSTLQGNYGYTF. CDR3 bases: TGTGCCAGCAGCTCTACCCTACAGGGGAACTATGGCTACACCTTC.

The chain joins TRBV28 to TRBJ2-1, with 9 positions matching TRBD1. The CDR3 spans 14 residues. CDR1 and CDR2 from the germline V gene are MDHEN and SYDVKM. After removal of 1 base from V and 8 bases from J, the junction contained 3 bases not matched to a gene. In nucleotides, the CDR3 is TGTGCCAGCAGTTTATACAGGGGGCGGGATGAGCAGTTCTTC. It is translated as CASSLYRGRDEQFF.

This clone was counted between two and nine times. This chain connects TRBV16 to TRBJ2-1, with TRBD1 matching over 7 bases. Trimming at V came to 4 bases and at J to 15 bases, leaving 15 bases not matched to a gene. Germline loops: CDR1 KGHSY, CDR2 FQNENV. The CDR3 has 14 residues. CDR3 in DNA: TGTGCCAGCAGCCCCCGAATCGAAGGGGGCATCCGGTTCTTC. Amino acid sequence: CASSPRIEGGIRFF.